This TCR beta chain is drawn from a study of shared clonotypes between healthy human individuals. Whole-study findings and limits: Of the naive CD4 clonotypes, approximately 5% were shared across several donors.

Concerning this clone itself: Its antigen is undetermined.

HIV-negative, healthy adults without recent acute infections or vaccinations were the donors. Each cell subset's genomic DNA was divided evenly among several immunoSEQ plates. Sorted-subset replicate PCRs used 150 to 200 ng of genomic DNA. This amount corresponded to 30,000 to 35,000 T cell genomes. This table comes from immunoSEQ multiplex PCR, and its TCRdb copy is limited to in-frame clones, with some not included. The repertoire has approximately 2.4 million clones, nearly 97% of them found once; the top ten carry less than 0.15%. The CDR3 length is 14 residues. Per germline, CDR1 MNHEY and CDR2 SVGAGI. The V and J ends lost 6 bases and 7 bases, in that order; junction bases with no gene match: 7.

The sequencing sample was made of naive CD4+ T cells sorted from blood. Regarding subset: CD45RA+ positively selected. The chain uses TRBV6-5 and TRBJ1-5; 9 bases map to TRBD1. The clonotype was recovered from a man aged 18 to 29 in good health. CDR3 DNA: TGTGCCAGCAGAAATCGACAGGGGGGGCAGCCCCAGCATTTT. This translates into CASRNRQGGQPQHF.